These T cell receptor beta chains were read from a single sample in a study of blood T cells in healthy people across ages. MiXCR was run by TCRdb on the 5' RACE reads, yielding one entry per CDR3 protein. The table has some 940,000 distinct CDR3 sequences, under 35% seen once. The same sample was also studied in work on T cells of mothers and their children.

Sequenced: blood. The receptors originated from a woman aged 40 to 55 in good health. The CDR3 runs from the conserved cysteine through the conserved F or W. D genes are given only for firm matches. Size is stated for part of the rows, as once, few or many counts, or as a class when the clone is expanded.

- TRBJ1-1 TRBV30 - CAWSVLSEAFF TGTGCCTGGAGTGTACTCTCTGAAGCTTTCTTT
- TRBJ1-1 TRBV5-1 once CASSLGLSGSMNTEAFF TGCGCCAGCAGCTTGGGTCTTTCGGGGTCCATGAACACTGAAGCTTTCTTT
TRBD1 TRBJ2-7 TRBV7-9 few CASSSPLTGTEPYEQYF TGTGCCAGCAGCTCCCCACTCACCGGGACAGAGCCCTACGAGCAGTACTTC
- TRBJ2-2 TRBV6-5 few CASSYQTGTGELFF TGTGCCAGCAGTTACCAAACCGGGACCGGGGAGCTGTTTTTT
- TRBJ1-2 TRBV29-1 few CSVERGGVNYGYTF TGCAGCGTTGAGCGAGGGGGAGTAAACTATGGCTACACCTTC
TRBD2 TRBJ2-1 TRBV5-1 few CASSYGLAANSYNEQFF TGCGCCAGCAGCTATGGACTAGCGGCCAACTCCTACAATGAGCAGTTCTTC
- TRBJ2-3 TRBV2 few CASTLGLGTDTQYF TGTGCCAGCACATTGGGACTTGGCACAGATACGCAGTATTTT
- TRBJ2-1 TRBV24-1 - CATSDRTSWRREQFF TGTGCCACCAGTGATAGGACATCCTGGCGGAGGGAGCAGTTCTTC
- TRBJ2-5 TRBV3-1 few CASSTSEVGGQETQYF TGTGCCAGCAGCACTTCGGAGGTGGGCGGCCAAGAGACCCAGTACTTC
- TRBJ1-2 TRBV5-4 - CASSPDRDAGGCTF TGTGCCAGCAGCCCCGACCGGGACGCCGGTGGCTGCACCTTC
- TRBJ2-7 TRBV28 few CASSLWGGTYEQYF TGTGCCAGCAGTTTATGGGGGGGAACCTACGAGCAGTACTTC
- TRBJ1-4 TRBV2 - CASKEVANEKLFF TGTGCCAGCAAGGAGGTAGCTAATGAAAAACTGTTTTTT
- TRBJ2-1 TRBV7-8 few CASSSFSRSTNYNEQFF TGTGCCAGCAGCTCATTCTCACGGTCCACAAACTACAATGAGCAGTTCTTC
TRBD1 TRBJ1-2 TRBV6-2/TRBV6-3 - CASSYEQGVKNYGYTF TGTGCCAGCAGTTACGAACAGGGGGTGAAGAACTATGGCTACACCTTC
- TRBJ2-5 TRBV5-1 many CASSLNTRGSQETQYF TGCGCCAGCAGCTTGAATACCCGGGGGAGCCAAGAGACCCAGTACTTC
TRBD2 TRBJ2-1 TRBV20-1 few CSAPHLAGGHFSSNEQFF TGCAGTGCTCCCCATCTAGCGGGGGGCCACTTTTCGAGCAATGAGCAGTTCTTC
- TRBJ2-7 TRBV5-8 many CASSFPQGIYEQYF TGTGCCAGCAGCTTCCCACAGGGAATCTACGAGCAGTACTTC
- TRBJ2-1 TRBV7-6 once CASTPRWSSSYNEQFF TGTGCCAGCACCCCAAGGTGGTCGAGCTCCTACAATGAGCAGTTCTTC
- TRBJ2-1 TRBV7-3 - CASSSGRGFEQFF TGTGCCAGCAGCTCTGGACGGGGGTTTGAGCAGTTCTTC
- TRBJ2-4 TRBV25-1 few CASSESDRAGAKNIQYF TGTGCCAGCAGTGAATCAGACAGGGCGGGGGCCAAAAACATTCAGTACTTC
- TRBJ2-2 TRBV3-1 few CASSQDVGGQNTGELFF TGTGCCAGCAGCCAAGACGTGGGGGGCCAGAACACCGGGGAGCTGTTTTTT
TRBD2 TRBJ2-7 TRBV7-3 once CANSLGGTTSYEQYF TGTGCCAACAGCTTGGGAGGGACCACCTCCTACGAGCAGTACTTC
TRBD2 TRBJ2-5 TRBV4-1 - CASSQAMASGGTYQETQYF TGCGCCAGCAGCCAGGCCATGGCTAGCGGGGGGACATACCAAGAGACCCAGTACTTC
TRBD1 TRBJ1-6 TRBV9 many CASSYTGTGNSPLHF TGTGCCAGCAGCTATACCGGGACAGGGAATTCACCCCTCCACTTT
- TRBJ1-2 TRBV2 - CASSDCQSNYGYTF TGTGCCAGCAGTGATTGTCAGTCTAACTATGGCTACACCTTC